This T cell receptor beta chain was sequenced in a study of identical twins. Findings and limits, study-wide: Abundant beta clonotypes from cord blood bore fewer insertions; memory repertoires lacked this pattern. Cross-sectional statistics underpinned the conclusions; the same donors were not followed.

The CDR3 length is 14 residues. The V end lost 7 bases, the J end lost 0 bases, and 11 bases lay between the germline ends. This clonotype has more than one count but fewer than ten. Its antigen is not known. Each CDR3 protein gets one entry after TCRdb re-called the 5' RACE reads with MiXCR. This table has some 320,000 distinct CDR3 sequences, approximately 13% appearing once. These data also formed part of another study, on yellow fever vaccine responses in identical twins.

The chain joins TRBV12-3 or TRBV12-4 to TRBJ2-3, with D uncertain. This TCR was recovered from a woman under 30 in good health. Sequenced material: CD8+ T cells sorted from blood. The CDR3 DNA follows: TGTGCCAGCACCCCCGAAAGGAGCACAGATACGCAGTATTTT. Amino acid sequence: CASTPERSTDTQYF.